This TCR beta chain was sequenced in a study of early T cells in non-severe SARS-CoV-2 infection. Broader study findings: Missing private and CD4 specificities, VDJdb matching favored anti-spike CD8 responses.

Trimming stripped 0 bases from V and 0 bases from J, with 13 bases between. Germline CDR1 is SGDLS and CDR2 is YYNGEE. The CDR3 is made up of 17 amino acids. About this clonotype: Its antigen remains unknown.

TCRdb re-analysed the 5' RACE reads in MiXCR, keeping a single row per CDR3 protein. This table has about 36,000 distinct CDR3 sequences, nearly 10% appearing once. The TCR was taken from an adult who was a healthcare worker with PCR-confirmed SARS-CoV-2 infection or an uninfected control (not recorded which). V and J are TRBV9 and TRBJ2-4; tentative D call: TRBD1 (5 bases). The sequenced sample was whole blood. The CDR3 reads CASSVDPLTGAKNIQYF. In nucleotides, the CDR3 is TGTGCCAGCAGCGTAGACCCCCTAACAGGAGCCAAAAACATTCAGTACTTC.